The rows below give T cell receptor beta chains drawn from one sample of a study of T cells in Graves' hyperthyroidism and ophthalmopathy. TCRdb called the multiplex PCR reads again in MiXCR, with one record for every CDR3 protein. The sample yields 85,000 to 110,000 distinct CDR3 sequences, about 50% seen once. Material for sequencing was blood. These TCRs come from a man aged 40-49 years with Graves' hyperthyroidism. CDR3s include the opening cysteine and the closing phenylalanine or tryptophan. Fields, in order: clone size, J gene, D gene, V gene, CDR3 protein, CDR3 DNA. A D gene is named only where the DNA matches it firmly. Clone size is stated in some rows and not others, as once, few, many or a class when expanded.

size: NA
J: TRBJ1-6
D: NA
V: TRBV9
CDR3: CASSVVREQSALHF
DNA: TGTGCCAGCAGCGTAGTCAGGGAGCAATCAGCCCTCCACTTT

size: many
J: TRBJ2-7
D: NA
V: TRBV6-1
CDR3: CASNERPGAYEQYF
DNA: TGTGCCAGCAACGAGCGTCCAGGAGCCTACGAGCAGTACTTC

size: NA
J: TRBJ2-1
D: NA
V: TRBV7-2
CDR3: CARAGSYNEQFF
DNA: TGTGCTAGAGCGGGCTCCTACAATGAGCAGTTCTTC

size: many
J: TRBJ1-4
D: TRBD1
V: TRBV20-1
CDR3: CSARDQGEGPREKLFF
DNA: TGCAGTGCTAGAGATCAGGGGGAAGGACCACGTGAAAAACTGTTTTTT

size: many
J: TRBJ2-1
D: TRBD2
V: TRBV7-6
CDR3: CASSLGGTSGEQFF
DNA: TGTGCCAGCAGCTTAGGTGGGACTAGCGGCGAGCAGTTCTTC

size: NA
J: TRBJ2-3
D: NA
V: TRBV10-3
CDR3: CAIGSLGNEQYF
DNA: TGTGCCATCGGGTCACTGGGCAATGAGCAGTATTTT

size: many
J: TRBJ2-1
D: TRBD2
V: TRBV2
CDR3: CASSRLAESSYNEQFF
DNA: TGTGCCAGCAGTCGTCTAGCGGAGAGCTCCTACAATGAGCAGTTCTTC

size: NA
J: TRBJ1-5
D: NA
V: TRBV7-8
CDR3: CASSSSSGVCHTHDALCSNQPQHF
DNA: TGTGCCAGCAGCAGCTCCTCTGGGGTTTGCCACACTCATGATGCACTGTGTAGCAATCAGCCCCAGCATTTT

size: once
J: TRBJ2-2
D: NA
V: TRBV7-9
CDR3: CASSAEGGAPGELFF
DNA: TGTGCCAGCAGCGCCGAGGGGGGCGCCCCCGGGGAGCTGTTTTTT

size: many
J: TRBJ2-3
D: NA
V: TRBV5-1
CDR3: CASSLVGQITDTQYF
DNA: TGCGCCAGCAGCTTGGTAGGACAGATCACAGATACGCAGTATTTT

size: many
J: TRBJ2-7
D: TRBD2
V: TRBV9
CDR3: CASSDGTSGHEQYF
DNA: TGTGCCAGCAGCGACGGGACTAGCGGTCACGAGCAGTACTTC

size: many
J: TRBJ1-5
D: TRBD1
V: TRBV20-1
CDR3: CSASRGLGNQPQHF
DNA: TGCAGTGCGAGCAGGGGGCTAGGCAATCAGCCCCAGCATTTT

size: many
J: TRBJ2-7
D: NA
V: TRBV28
CDR3: CASSPGTVSYEQYF
DNA: TGTGCCAGCAGTCCCGGGACGGTCTCCTACGAGCAGTACTTC

size: many
J: TRBJ2-7
D: TRBD2
V: TRBV7-9
CDR3: CASSVPRAGGDYEQYF
DNA: TGTGCCAGCAGCGTGCCCCGAGCGGGAGGGGACTACGAGCAGTACTTC

size: NA
J: TRBJ2-3
D: TRBD2
V: TRBV14
CDR3: CASSQRTSRGTDTQYF
DNA: TGTGCCAGCAGCCAGAGGACTAGCCGGGGCACAGATACGCAGTATTTT

size: many
J: TRBJ2-1
D: TRBD2
V: TRBV7-9
CDR3: CASSLTGGYNEQFF
DNA: TGTGCCAGCAGCTTAACGGGGGGATACAATGAGCAGTTCTTC

size: NA
J: TRBJ1-1
D: TRBD1
V: TRBV2
CDR3: CASSWTGYFEAFF
DNA: TGTGCCAGCAGTTGGACAGGCTACTTTGAAGCTTTCTTT

size: many
J: TRBJ2-3
D: TRBD2
V: TRBV20-1
CDR3: CSADLAGGTDTQYF
DNA: TGCAGTGCTGACCTAGCGGGAGGCACAGATACGCAGTATTTT

size: many
J: TRBJ1-1
D: TRBD1
V: TRBV7-3
CDR3: CASSPGQGNTEAFF
DNA: TGTGCCAGCAGCCCGGGACAGGGTAACACTGAAGCTTTCTTT

size: NA
J: TRBJ1-3
D: NA
V: TRBV11-3
CDR3: CAWTVGGLGGNTIYF
DNA: TGTGCCTGGACCGTCGGGGGGCTTGGGGGAAACACCATATATTTT

size: NA
J: TRBJ1-1
D: NA
V: TRBV10-3
CDR3: CAITDSTNTEAFF
DNA: TGTGCCATCACTGACAGCACGAACACTGAAGCTTTCTTT

size: many
J: TRBJ1-1
D: TRBD1
V: TRBV7-8
CDR3: CASIPEVRGQNAEAFF
DNA: TGTGCCAGCATCCCCGAGGTGCGGGGACAGAACGCTGAAGCTTTCTTT

size: many
J: TRBJ2-7
D: TRBD2
V: TRBV7-8
CDR3: CASSLARSGSAYEQYF
DNA: TGTGCCAGCAGCTTAGCACGAAGCGGGAGTGCCTACGAGCAGTACTTC

size: many
J: TRBJ2-7
D: NA
V: TRBV19
CDR3: CASSMAKAEGSGYEQYF
DNA: TGTGCCAGTAGTATGGCCAAGGCGGAGGGGAGTGGTTACGAGCAGTACTTC

size: NA
J: TRBJ2-5
D: NA
V: TRBV7-4
CDR3: CASSIPGRETQYF
DNA: TGTGCCAGCAGCATCCCGGGTCGAGAGACCCAGTACTTC

size: many
J: TRBJ2-7
D: NA
V: TRBV4-3
CDR3: CASSQDVGSSYEQYF
DNA: TGCGCCAGCAGCCAAGATGTCGGCAGCTCCTACGAGCAGTACTTC

size: few
J: TRBJ2-6
D: NA
V: TRBV15
CDR3: CATSIGAGANVLTF
DNA: TGTGCCACCAGCATTGGCGCTGGGGCCAACGTCCTGACTTTC

size: NA
J: TRBJ1-2
D: NA
V: TRBV30
CDR3: CAWSRQYYGYTF
DNA: TGTGCCTGGAGTCGGCAGTACTATGGCTACACCTTC

size: NA
J: TRBJ1-2
D: TRBD1
V: TRBV19
CDR3: CASSRTGVLSGYTF
DNA: TGTGCCAGTAGTAGGACAGGAGTCTTATCTGGCTACACCTTC

size: many
J: TRBJ1-2
D: NA
V: TRBV12-3/TRBV12-4
CDR3: CASRQLGLDGYTF
DNA: TGTGCCAGCAGACAGTTAGGGCTGGATGGCTACACCTTC

size: many
J: TRBJ2-3
D: TRBD2
V: TRBV20-1
CDR3: CSARGGLAGAYTDTQYF
DNA: TGCAGTGCTAGAGGGGGACTAGCGGGGGCCTACACAGATACGCAGTATTTT

size: many
J: TRBJ1-1
D: NA
V: TRBV2
CDR3: CASVPGGNTEAFF
DNA: TGTGCCAGCGTCCCGGGGGGGAACACTGAAGCTTTCTTT

size: many
J: TRBJ2-5
D: NA
V: TRBV7-9
CDR3: CASSLAGWETQYF
DNA: TGTGCCAGCAGCTTAGCCGGTTGGGAGACCCAGTACTTC

size: many
J: TRBJ1-4
D: NA
V: TRBV7-9
CDR3: CASSFGGTTNEKLFF
DNA: TGTGCCAGCAGCTTTGGGGGGACAACTAATGAAAAACTGTTTTTT

size: NA
J: TRBJ1-3
D: NA
V: TRBV4-1
CDR3: CASSQVRGLSGNTIYF
DNA: TGCGCCAGCAGCCAAGTGCGGGGCCTCTCTGGAAACACCATATATTTT

size: many
J: TRBJ2-5
D: TRBD1
V: TRBV5-4
CDR3: CASSPWDRGDRETQYF
DNA: TGTGCCAGCAGCCCATGGGACAGGGGCGATCGGGAGACCCAGTACTTC

size: few
J: TRBJ2-1
D: TRBD2
V: TRBV6-4
CDR3: CASSSLIPWTSYGNEQFF
DNA: TGTGCCAGCAGTTCCCTCATCCCGTGGACTAGCTATGGCAATGAGCAGTTCTTC

size: NA
J: TRBJ2-7
D: NA
V: TRBV7-2
CDR3: CASSFRGRSCEQYF
DNA: TGCGCCAGCAGCTTCCGCGGTCGCTCCTGCGAGCAGTACTTC

size: NA
J: TRBJ2-7
D: TRBD2
V: TRBV2
CDR3: CARREISYEQYF
DNA: TGTGCGCGGCGGGAGATCTCCTACGAGCAGTACTTC

size: NA
J: TRBJ1-1
D: NA
V: TRBV7-8
CDR3: CASSFGGSGMNTEAFF
DNA: TGTGCCAGCAGCTTCGGGGGGTCAGGCATGAACACTGAAGCTTTCTTT

size: many
J: TRBJ2-1
D: NA
V: TRBV7-2
CDR3: CASTLSTYNEQFF
DNA: TGTGCCAGCACCCTTTCTACCTACAATGAGCAGTTCTTC

size: few
J: TRBJ2-1
D: NA
V: TRBV27
CDR3: CASSLYGLRMSGEQFF
DNA: TGTGCCAGCAGTTTATACGGTCTTAGGATGTCCGGTGAGCAGTTCTTC

size: NA
J: TRBJ1-1
D: NA
V: TRBV9
CDR3: CASSSTLNTEAFF
DNA: TGTGCCAGCAGCTCGACACTAAACACTGAAGCTTTCTTT

size: many
J: TRBJ1-6
D: NA
V: TRBV5-1
CDR3: CASSYKNRESNSPLHF
DNA: TGCGCCAGCAGCTACAAAAACAGGGAAAGTAATTCACCCCTCCACTTT

size: many
J: TRBJ2-7
D: NA
V: TRBV6-1
CDR3: CASSEWETAIYEQYF
DNA: TGTGCCAGCAGTGAATGGGAGACAGCGATCTACGAGCAGTACTTC

size: many
J: TRBJ2-7
D: TRBD2
V: TRBV19
CDR3: CASSGTSGAYEQYF
DNA: TGTGCCAGTAGTGGAACTAGCGGGGCCTACGAGCAGTACTTC

size: NA
J: TRBJ1-5
D: NA
V: TRBV12-2
CDR3: CASAGANQPQHF
DNA: TGTGCTAGCGCAGGGGCTAATCAGCCCCAGCATTTT

size: many
J: TRBJ1-5
D: NA
V: TRBV19
CDR3: CASSGAGDNQPQHF
DNA: TGTGCCAGTAGTGGGGCTGGGGATAATCAGCCCCAGCATTTT

size: NA
J: TRBJ2-7
D: NA
V: TRBV20-1
CDR3: CSARQGVSGWNSYEQYF
DNA: TGCAGTGCTAGACAGGGGGTTAGCGGGTGGAACTCCTACGAGCAGTACTTC

size: many
J: TRBJ2-1
D: NA
V: TRBV2
CDR3: CASMGGYNEQFF
DNA: TGTGCCAGCATGGGAGGATACAATGAGCAGTTCTTC

size: few
J: TRBJ2-2
D: TRBD2
V: TRBV6-5
CDR3: CASSYSTGGDTGELFF
DNA: TGTGCCAGCAGTTACTCGACGGGGGGTGACACCGGGGAGCTGTTTTTT

size: NA
J: TRBJ1-4
D: NA
V: TRBV20-1
CDR3: CSTSFNEKLFF
DNA: TGCAGTACTAGCTTTAATGAAAAACTGTTTTTT

size: many
J: TRBJ2-1
D: NA
V: TRBV14
CDR3: CASSPHVTNEQFF
DNA: TGTGCCAGCAGCCCACACGTGACAAATGAGCAGTTCTTC

size: NA
J: TRBJ1-1
D: TRBD1
V: TRBV7-6
CDR3: CASSLEPGQGAFF
DNA: TGTGCCAGCAGCTTAGAACCAGGACAGGGGGCTTTCTTT

size: NA
J: TRBJ1-1
D: TRBD1
V: TRBV24-1
CDR3: CATSDPWTGWDTEAFF
DNA: TGTGCCACCAGTGATCCCTGGACAGGGTGGGATACTGAAGCTTTCTTT

size: NA
J: TRBJ2-5
D: NA
V: TRBV7-9
CDR3: CASSQSGGGTQYF
DNA: TGTGCCAGCAGCCAAAGCGGTGGGGGGACCCAGTACTTC

size: many
J: TRBJ1-2
D: NA
V: TRBV5-1
CDR3: CASSFRGDDYGYTF
DNA: TGCGCCAGCAGCTTCCGGGGAGACGACTATGGCTACACCTTC

size: NA
J: TRBJ1-2
D: TRBD1
V: TRBV20-1
CDR3: CSAVGQGAPNYGYTF
DNA: TGCAGTGCTGTGGGACAGGGGGCGCCTAACTATGGCTACACCTTC

size: many
J: TRBJ2-7
D: TRBD1
V: TRBV5-1
CDR3: CASSPLTGGGEEQYF
DNA: TGCGCCAGCAGCCCACTGACAGGGGGCGGGGAGGAGCAGTACTTC

size: many
J: TRBJ1-1
D: NA
V: TRBV7-3
CDR3: CASSLNGANTEAFF
DNA: TGTGCCAGCAGCTTAAACGGGGCGAACACTGAAGCTTTCTTT